This TCR beta chain came from a study of vaccination effects on CD4 cells after COVID-19. With respect to this clone: The antigen is unknown.

Only in-frame clones appear in the TCRdb table, and some are missing; sequencing was by immunoSEQ multiplex PCR. The sample records fewer than 35,000 clones, around 70% being singletons. Culture proceeded for about 11 days, and CD4+ T cells were then isolated. All study participants received two doses of BNT162b2 or mRNA-1273 vaccine. Study results and limitations: Convalescent patients were scarce, and early post-infection timepoints were absent.

The CDR3 contains 14 residues. V was clipped by 6 bases and J by 2 bases, with 13 bases between them. Germline CDR1 reads WSHSY; CDR2 reads SAAADI. The chain links TRBV10-2 to TRBJ1-2; a possible D gene is TRBD1 (5 bases). This TCR was recovered from a human donor who received a COVID-19 vaccine. The sequences come from CD4+ T cells from PBMCs cultured without peptide, collected after COVID-19 vaccination. This CDR3 reads CASSLDRDNYGYTF. DNA for the CDR3: TGCGCCAGCAGCCTCGACCGGGACAACTATGGCTACACCTTC.